The T cell receptor beta chain described here comes from a study of response to subunit inactivated influenza vaccine. General study findings and limits: The authors suggested that few new T cells are recruited per seasonal influenza vaccination.

As to this clonotype: Antigen specificity is unknown.

In TCRdb, the RT-PCR reads were re-called with MiXCR into one record per CDR3 protein. The sample has around 790,000 distinct CDR3 sequences, about 20% seen once. The CDR3 runs to 17 residues. V gave up 6 bases and J gave up 0 bases; unmatched junction bases: 6. The sample here was PBMCs from blood, taken roughly 5 days after vaccination. V and J are TRBV23-1 and TRBJ2-3, with 13 bases that match TRBD2. TRBV23-1 is an open reading frame, and its role is uncertain. The clonotype was recovered from a middle-aged man who received an inactivated influenza vaccine. The CDR3 DNA is TGCGCCAGCAGAGAGGGACTAGCGGGGCTAAGCACAGATACGCAGTATTTT. It is translated as CASREGLAGLSTDTQYF.